This T cell receptor beta chain emerged from a study of patients and donors after allogeneic stem cell transplantation. This CDR3 contains 13 residues. V was shortened by 6 bases and J by 8 bases, with 13 bases between the two germline ends. MiXCR, applied by TCRdb to the RT-PCR reads, yields one record per CDR3 protein. Of roughly 200,000 distinct CDR3 sequences in the sample, approximately 41% were seen once. In its sample, this clonotype was seen a few times. This TCR derives from a human donor who was either an allogeneic HSCT recipient or a stem cell or donor lymphocyte infusion donor (not recorded which). It is not recorded whose cells these are; they may come from a transplant donor. J is TRBJ1-4 and V is TRBV12-3 or TRBV12-4, with no clear D. Sequenced: blood, either unsorted or a sorted T cell fraction (not recorded which). CDR3 region: CASSLSGREKLFF. CDR3 in DNA: TGTGCCAGCAGCTTAAGCGGGCGCGAAAAACTGTTTTTT.